A selection of T cell receptor beta chains follows, all from one sample in a study of beta chain features in type 1 diabetes. Some clones are missing from TCRdb's copy, which holds only in-frame ones; the method was immunoSEQ multiplex PCR. This table holds about 340,000 clones, about 13% found once. The specimen was naive CD4+ T cells from blood. Receptors were obtained from a woman aged 18-30 years with type 1 diabetes. The CDR3 runs from the conserved cysteine through the conserved F or W. D genes are given only for firm matches. Clone size is given for some rows only: seen once, a few or many times, or a class if the clone is expanded.

V,D,J,size,DNA,CDR3
TRBV7-2,TRBD1,TRBJ1-1,-,TGTGCCAGCAGCTCACAGGGGAAGTACACTGAAGCTTTCTTT,CASSSQGKYTEAFF
TRBV19,TRBD1,TRBJ2-5,-,TGTGCCAGTAGTATATTGGGGGACAGGCAAGAGACCCAGTACTTC,CASSILGDRQETQYF
TRBV19,TRBD2,TRBJ2-1,few,TGTGCCAGTAGTATCCTCCGAATGACTAGCGGGTTCTACAATGAGCAGTTCTTC,CASSILRMTSGFYNEQFF
TRBV9,TRBD2,TRBJ2-2,-,TGTGCCAGCAGCCCGAGGGGACTAGCGGGAGTACCCACCGGGGAGCTGTTTTTT,CASSPRGLAGVPTGELFF
TRBV30,-,TRBJ2-5,-,TGTGCCTGGAGTGTGGAGGCCAGGGGATGGGAGACCCAGTACTTC,CAWSVEARGWETQYF
TRBV14,-,TRBJ2-5,few,TGTGCCAGCAGCCAAGGTGTGTTGAGGAGAGAGACCCAGTACTTC,CASSQGVLRRETQYF
TRBV30,-,TRBJ2-5,-,TGTGCCTGGAGTCGGAGGGGAGAGACCCAGTACTTC,CAWSRRGETQYF
TRBV9,TRBD1,TRBJ2-1,few,TGTGCCAGCAGCCAACGGACAGGGGACTTGAGTGAGCAGTTCTTC,CASSQRTGDLSEQFF
TRBV11-1,-,TRBJ2-7,few,TGTGCCAGCAGCTTACCGGGCAGGGATGGCGGCGAGCAGTACTTC,CASSLPGRDGGEQYF
TRBV7-2,TRBD2,TRBJ2-3,-,TGTGCCAGCAGCCTGAGACTAGCGGGATCCACAGATACGCAGTATTTT,CASSLRLAGSTDTQYF
TRBV29-1,-,TRBJ2-1,many,TGCAGCGTGTCCCCCACCTACAATGAGCAGTTCTTC,CSVSPTYNEQFF
TRBV2,TRBD1,TRBJ1-1,-,TGTGCCAGCAGCGCCAAGACAGGGTTCACTGAAGCTTTCTTT,CASSAKTGFTEAFF
TRBV18,-,TRBJ1-1,-,TGTGCCAGCTCACGCTACCCCAAGGAGGCCACTGAAGCTTTCTTT,CASSRYPKEATEAFF
TRBV30,TRBD1,TRBJ1-1,-,TGTGCCTGGCTTACAGGGGCCACTGAAGCTTTCTTT,CAWLTGATEAFF
TRBV18,-,TRBJ1-2,few,TGTGCCAGCTCACCGGGGCGGAATAACTATGGCTACACCTTC,CASSPGRNNYGYTF
TRBV11-3,-,TRBJ1-1,few,TGTGCCAGCAGCCGTCCCCCGAACACTGAAGCTTTCTTT,CASSRPPNTEAFF
TRBV5-4,-,TRBJ2-1,-,TGTGCCAGCAGCTTCATCAACCAGCGATACAATGAGCAGTTCTTC,CASSFINQRYNEQFF
TRBV2,-,TRBJ2-7,-,TGTGCCAGCAGAAAGGGGCAGGGTAAGAACGAGCAGTACTTC,CASRKGQGKNEQYF